At least ten counts were recorded for the clone carrying this T cell receptor (beta chain). Its antigen is still unknown. The sample is drawn from a study of CD8 T cells in ankylosing spondylitis. General study points: Both synovial fluid and blood in reactive arthritis had previously been reported to carry some motif variants.

The germline CDR1 and CDR2 sequences are MNHEY and SVGAGI. The germline V and J ends were trimmed by 5 bases and 4 bases, with 7 bases remaining between them. The length of the CDR3 is 12 residues. TCRdb analysed the 5' RACE reads with MiXCR anew, one entry per CDR3 protein. The sample comprises more than 300,000 distinct CDR3 sequences, under 14% of which are singletons, and about a tenth rests with the top ten. The chain couples TRBV6-5 to TRBJ2-3; D uncertain. The sample was blood, either unsorted or a sorted T cell fraction (not recorded which). This sequence originates from a female donor with ankylosing spondylitis or in good health (not recorded which). CDR3 residues: CASSTRADTQYF. CDR3 DNA sequence: TGTGCCAGCAGTACCCGAGCAGATACGCAGTATTTT.